This T cell receptor beta chain is drawn from a study of cytomegalovirus exposure and HLA in healthy donors. Assay used: immunoSEQ multiplex PCR; TCRdb lists only in-frame clones, some missing. This table holds under 200,000 clones, roughly 90% found once. The length of the CDR3 is 15 residues. The germline V gene encodes CDR1 LGHNA and CDR2 YSLEER. The ends lost 0 bases at V and 3 bases at J; junction bases unmatched: 2. This chain connects TRBV4-3 to TRBJ2-7; 10 nucleotides match TRBD1. The sequenced sample consisted of PBMCs. The TCR originated in a woman in her twenties or thirties in good health and CMV-seronegative. The CDR3 DNA reads TGCGCCAGCAGCCAAGATAGGACAGGGGGCTACGAGCAGTACTTC. This gives the protein CASSQDRTGGYEQYF.